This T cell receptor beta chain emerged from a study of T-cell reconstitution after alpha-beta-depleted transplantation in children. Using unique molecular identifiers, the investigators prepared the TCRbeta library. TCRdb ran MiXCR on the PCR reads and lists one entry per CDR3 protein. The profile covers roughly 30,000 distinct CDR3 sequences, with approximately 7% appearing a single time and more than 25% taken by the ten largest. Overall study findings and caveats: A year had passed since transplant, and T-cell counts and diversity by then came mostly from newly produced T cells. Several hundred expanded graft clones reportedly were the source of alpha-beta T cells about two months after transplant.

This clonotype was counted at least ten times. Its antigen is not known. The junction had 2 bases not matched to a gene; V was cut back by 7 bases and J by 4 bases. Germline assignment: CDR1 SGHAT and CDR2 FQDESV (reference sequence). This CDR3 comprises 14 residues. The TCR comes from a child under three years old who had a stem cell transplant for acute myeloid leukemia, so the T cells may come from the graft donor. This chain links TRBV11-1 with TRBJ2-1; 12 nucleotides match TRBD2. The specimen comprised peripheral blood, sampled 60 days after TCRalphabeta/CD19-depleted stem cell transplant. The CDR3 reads CASNLAGGYNEQFF. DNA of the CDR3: TGTGCCAGCAACCTAGCGGGGGGGTACAATGAGCAGTTCTTC.